This is a list of T cell receptor beta chains from one sample in a study of shared T cell receptors in the human thymus. Clones were read by immunoSEQ multiplex PCR, and TCRdb kept only the in-frame ones, dropping some. This table holds approximately 400,000 clones, over 90% found once. The sample consisted of thymocytes. Receptors originate from a human donor. Both conserved end residues are part of each CDR3. The order of the fields is CDR3 DNA, CDR3 protein, D gene, clone size, V gene, J gene. A D gene is named only where the DNA matches it firmly. Clone size is stated in some rows and not others, as once, few, many or a class when expanded.

CDR3nt: TGTGCCAGCAGCTTAGACGGACGACCCTACGAGCAGTACTTC
CDR3aa: CASSLDGRPYEQYF
d_gene: -
abundance: -
v_gene: TRBV7-6
j_gene: TRBJ2-7

CDR3nt: TGTGCCAGTAGTATAGTCGGGGGACTCTACTATGGCTACACCTTC
CDR3aa: CASSIVGGLYYGYTF
d_gene: -
abundance: -
v_gene: TRBV19
j_gene: TRBJ1-2

CDR3nt: TGTGCCAGTAGTTCTCCAGGGGGCGAGGGAGAGACCCAGTACTTC
CDR3aa: CASSSPGGEGETQYF
d_gene: TRBD1
abundance: -
v_gene: TRBV19
j_gene: TRBJ2-5

CDR3nt: TGTGCCAGCAGTCCTCACCGACAGGGGGCCGGCTACACCTTC
CDR3aa: CASSPHRQGAGYTF
d_gene: TRBD1
abundance: once
v_gene: TRBV28
j_gene: TRBJ1-2

CDR3nt: TGTGCCAGCAGCCTATCCCGGGACTCCATCTCGCCCACCTACAATGAGCAGTTCTTC
CDR3aa: CASSLSRDSISPTYNEQFF
d_gene: -
abundance: -
v_gene: TRBV5-6
j_gene: TRBJ2-1

CDR3nt: TGTGCCAGCGGGGAAGGGCAGTTAATGAAAAAGATGTTTTTT
CDR3aa: CASGEGQLMKKMFF
d_gene: -
abundance: once
v_gene: TRBV4-2
j_gene: TRBJ1-4

CDR3nt: TGTGCCAGCAGTCGGACCGCAGCAAGGGATACGCAGTATTTT
CDR3aa: CASSRTAARDTQYF
d_gene: -
abundance: -
v_gene: TRBV28
j_gene: TRBJ2-3

CDR3nt: TGTGCCAGCAGTGAAGCGCTCGGGGGGGCGTATGAGCAGTTCTTC
CDR3aa: CASSEALGGAYEQFF
d_gene: TRBD2
abundance: -
v_gene: TRBV2
j_gene: TRBJ2-1

CDR3nt: TGTGCCAGCAGTGAAGCGGCGAGTGGGGAGCAGTTCTTC
CDR3aa: CASSEAASGEQFF
d_gene: -
abundance: -
v_gene: TRBV6-1
j_gene: TRBJ2-1

CDR3nt: TGTGCCAGCAGCGAGAGGTGGGACAGGGGTAGGCGAGCGACTGGGAGCTCTGGAAACACCATATATTTT
CDR3aa: CASSERWDRGRRATGSSGNTIYF
d_gene: TRBD1
abundance: -
v_gene: TRBV14
j_gene: TRBJ1-3

CDR3nt: TGTGCCAGTAAGCGGGGTCACAGGGTGAACACTGAAGCTTTCTTT
CDR3aa: CASKRGHRVNTEAFF
d_gene: -
abundance: -
v_gene: TRBV19
j_gene: TRBJ1-1

CDR3nt: TGTGCCAGCAGCTTAGGAACTAGCGGGATATCCGCAGATACGCAGTATTTT
CDR3aa: CASSLGTSGISADTQYF
d_gene: TRBD2
abundance: -
v_gene: TRBV7-2
j_gene: TRBJ2-3

CDR3nt: TGTGCCAGCAGCGAAACGCAGTATTTT
CDR3aa: CASSETQYF
d_gene: -
abundance: few
v_gene: TRBV27
j_gene: TRBJ2-3

CDR3nt: TGTGCCAGCAGTTTATGGCCCGGGACAGGAATGACTAGCGGGGGCAATGAGCAGTTCTTC
CDR3aa: CASSLWPGTGMTSGGNEQFF
d_gene: TRBD2
abundance: -
v_gene: TRBV28
j_gene: TRBJ2-1

CDR3nt: TGTGCCAGCAGCCGAGGGCTCGCGGGAGTCTACAATGAGCAGTTCTTC
CDR3aa: CASSRGLAGVYNEQFF
d_gene: TRBD2
abundance: -
v_gene: TRBV28
j_gene: TRBJ2-1

CDR3nt: TGTGCCTGGAAACAGGGGAACACTGAAGCTTTCTTT
CDR3aa: CAWKQGNTEAFF
d_gene: -
abundance: few
v_gene: TRBV30
j_gene: TRBJ1-1

CDR3nt: TGTGCCAGCAGCCAAATTGCGGGAGTCTATGAGCAGTTCTTC
CDR3aa: CASSQIAGVYEQFF
d_gene: TRBD2
abundance: -
v_gene: TRBV14
j_gene: TRBJ2-1

CDR3nt: TGTGCCAGCAGTGAGGGCGGGAGGTGCTCCTACGAGCAGTACTTC
CDR3aa: CASSEGGRCSYEQYF
d_gene: TRBD2
abundance: -
v_gene: TRBV6-4
j_gene: TRBJ2-7

CDR3nt: TGTGCCAGCAGCTTATATGGCAGGCGGACTCCCATTAGCTCCTACAATGAGCAGTTCTTC
CDR3aa: CASSLYGRRTPISSYNEQFF
d_gene: -
abundance: -
v_gene: TRBV7-6
j_gene: TRBJ2-1

CDR3nt: TGTGCCGAGGGGGGGGGTAGGGACCCCCACGAGCAGTACTTC
CDR3aa: CAEGGGRDPHEQYF
d_gene: -
abundance: -
v_gene: TRBV6-6
j_gene: TRBJ2-7

CDR3nt: TGCAGCGCCGGGGATAGGGGGCATGAGACCCAGTACTTC
CDR3aa: CSAGDRGHETQYF
d_gene: TRBD1
abundance: -
v_gene: TRBV29-1
j_gene: TRBJ2-5

CDR3nt: TGTGCCACCAGCATAAAGAAGACGATAGCGGGCTACGAGCAGTACTTC
CDR3aa: CATSIKKTIAGYEQYF
d_gene: TRBD2
abundance: -
v_gene: TRBV15
j_gene: TRBJ2-7

CDR3nt: TGTGCCAGCAGTGACCCTACACCCGAAGAACAGGAAGGGTACACTGAAGCTTTCTTT
CDR3aa: CASSDPTPEEQEGYTEAFF
d_gene: -
abundance: -
v_gene: TRBV2
j_gene: TRBJ1-1

CDR3nt: TGCAGTGCTAGAGCTGCCTATACGCAGTATTTT
CDR3aa: CSARAAYTQYF
d_gene: -
abundance: -
v_gene: TRBV20-1
j_gene: TRBJ2-3

CDR3nt: TGTGCCAGCAGTGCCATAGGACAGACCTACGAGCAGTACTTC
CDR3aa: CASSAIGQTYEQYF
d_gene: -
abundance: -
v_gene: TRBV28
j_gene: TRBJ2-7

CDR3nt: TGTGCCAGTAGTATACGACTCCACAATGAGCAGTTCTTC
CDR3aa: CASSIRLHNEQFF
d_gene: -
abundance: -
v_gene: TRBV19
j_gene: TRBJ2-1

CDR3nt: TGTGCCAGCAGTTGCGTACAGGGGATGAGCTTTAGCGAGCAGTACTTC
CDR3aa: CASSCVQGMSFSEQYF
d_gene: TRBD1
abundance: -
v_gene: TRBV28
j_gene: TRBJ2-7

CDR3nt: TGCGCCAGCAGCCACCTACCGGGCCCCGGAAAGGATACGCAGTATTTT
CDR3aa: CASSHLPGPGKDTQYF
d_gene: -
abundance: -
v_gene: TRBV4-1
j_gene: TRBJ2-3

CDR3nt: TGCGCCAGCAGCGGGGGACTAGCGGGAGGGAGCTCCTACGAGCAGTACTTC
CDR3aa: CASSGGLAGGSSYEQYF
d_gene: TRBD2
abundance: few
v_gene: TRBV5-1
j_gene: TRBJ2-7

CDR3nt: TGCGCCAGCAGCTTCGACAGGGTCTGGGATGAGCAGTTCTTC
CDR3aa: CASSFDRVWDEQFF
d_gene: TRBD1
abundance: -
v_gene: TRBV5-1
j_gene: TRBJ2-1

CDR3nt: TGTGCCAGCAGGCCGGACAGGGGGTATAACAATGAGCAGTTCTTC
CDR3aa: CASRPDRGYNNEQFF
d_gene: TRBD1
abundance: -
v_gene: TRBV6-5
j_gene: TRBJ2-1

CDR3nt: TGTGCCAGCAGCAATCGACATCTCTCGGAACTCGAGCAGTACTTC
CDR3aa: CASSNRHLSELEQYF
d_gene: -
abundance: -
v_gene: TRBV5-6
j_gene: TRBJ2-7

CDR3nt: TGCGCCAGCAGTCCCTTCTACTGCCCGTACCAAGAGACCCAGTACTTC
CDR3aa: CASSPFYCPYQETQYF
d_gene: -
abundance: -
v_gene: TRBV4-3
j_gene: TRBJ2-5

CDR3nt: TGTGCCAGCAGCTTCTTAGGACTAGCGGTCTACGAGCAGTACTTC
CDR3aa: CASSFLGLAVYEQYF
d_gene: TRBD2
abundance: -
v_gene: TRBV5-6
j_gene: TRBJ2-7

CDR3nt: TGTGCCAGCACCTCCCCCAAAGGGATTGCTAACACCGGGGAGCTGTTTTTT
CDR3aa: CASTSPKGIANTGELFF
d_gene: -
abundance: -
v_gene: TRBV5-6
j_gene: TRBJ2-2

CDR3nt: TGTGCCAGCAGCCCCACAGGGGGCGCCCCCTCCTACGAGCAGTACTTC
CDR3aa: CASSPTGGAPSYEQYF
d_gene: TRBD1
abundance: -
v_gene: TRBV9
j_gene: TRBJ2-7